The T cell receptor (beta chain) under discussion was sequenced for a study of shared clonotypes between healthy human individuals. The CDR3 totals 16 residues. CDR1 SGHAT and CDR2 FQNNGV come from the germline V gene. Between the trimmed V and J ends, which lost 2 bases and 4 bases, there was a span of 16 bases. Libraries were prepared by immunoSEQ multiplex PCR; TCRdb keeps only in-frame clonotypes and omits some of them. The data contain 1.4 million to 1.5 million clones, around 97% of them singletons. Recent vaccinations or acute infections were absent in the healthy HIV-negative adult donors. The chain links TRBV11-2 to TRBJ2-3, with D unclear. Sequencing was performed on naive CD4+ T cells sorted from blood. Indicated subset: CD45RA+ positively selected. The sequence derives from a young man in good health. DNA for the CDR3: TGTGCCAGCAGCTTACCAGGACGGGCAAGGGCAGATACGCAGTATTTT. Amino acid sequence: CASSLPGRARADTQYF.